This TCR beta chain was found in a study of T cells after posttransplantation cyclophosphamide. Sequenced by immunoSEQ multiplex PCR; TCRdb stores in-frame clones only, minus some. The sample yields about 11,000 clones, approximately 80% seen once. Trimming removed 2 bases at V and 9 bases at J, with 19 bases between. Germline assignment: CDR1 SGHDN and CDR2 FVKESK. CDR3 length equals 16 residues. Points from the study as a whole: TRB clonality was highly associated with recipient CMV seropositivity and reactivation. Donor-recipient repertoire similarity was low at 1-2 months, rising over year one. Blood and skin or GI T cell repertoires showed limited TRB overlap.

With respect to this clone: Its specificity is unknown.

Busulfan-fludarabine conditioning, marrow transplant, and cyclophosphamide on days +3 and +4 were administered. The source is a female patient aged 50-65 years who received an allogeneic stem cell transplant from a related donor, was CMV-positive, and had no GVHD. Some T cells may possibly be graft donor cells. The specimen was PBMCs, collected roughly 62 months after allogeneic stem cell transplant with posttransplant cyclophosphamide. The chain couples TRBV14 to TRBJ2-2; the D gene is possibly TRBD2 (5 bases). The CDR3 DNA sequence: TGTGCCAGCAGCCAAAATCTTCCGGCCAGCGGCCGGGAGCTGTTTTTT. Its translation: CASSQNLPASGRELFF.